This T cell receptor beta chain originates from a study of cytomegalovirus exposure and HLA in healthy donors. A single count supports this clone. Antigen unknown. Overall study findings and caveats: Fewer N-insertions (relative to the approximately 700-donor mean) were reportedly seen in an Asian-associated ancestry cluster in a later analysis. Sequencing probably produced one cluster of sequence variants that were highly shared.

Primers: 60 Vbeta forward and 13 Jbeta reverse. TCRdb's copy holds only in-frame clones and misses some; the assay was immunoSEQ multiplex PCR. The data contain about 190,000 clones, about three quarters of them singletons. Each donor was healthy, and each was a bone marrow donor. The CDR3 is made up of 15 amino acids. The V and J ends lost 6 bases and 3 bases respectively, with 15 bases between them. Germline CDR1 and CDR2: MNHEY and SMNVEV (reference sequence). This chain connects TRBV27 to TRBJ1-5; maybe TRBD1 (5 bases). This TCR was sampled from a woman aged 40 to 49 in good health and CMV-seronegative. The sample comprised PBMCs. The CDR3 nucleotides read TGTGCCAGCAGCCTTCTGGGGGGTGACAATCAGCCCCAGCATTTT. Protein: CASSLLGGDNQPQHF.